One sample yielded the 17 T cell receptor beta chains listed below, sequenced in a study of cytomegalovirus exposure and HLA in healthy donors. PCR amplification relied on 60 Vbeta primers (plus 13 Jbeta primers). Only in-frame clones appear in the TCRdb table, and some are missing; sequencing was by immunoSEQ multiplex PCR. The table lists tens of thousands of clones, 80% to 90% of them singletons, with around 3.2% in the top ten. Material: PBMCs. The receptors originated from a woman in her thirties in good health and CMV-seronegative.

As for this clone: Additional DNA sequences in this sample encode the identical CDR3. V usage is TRBV7-9 and J usage is TRBJ1-1; 9 nucleotides align to TRBD1. Trimming cost V 4 bases and J 4 bases; bases outside gene matches: 7. The CDR3 is 15 amino acids. CDR1 and CDR2 (germline): SEHNR, FQNEAQ (reference sequence). The CDR3 region is CASSSPGQGRTEAFF. For the CDR3, the DNA is TGTGCCAGCAGCTCGCCGGGACAGGGACGCACTGAAGCTTTCTTT.

The gene calls are TRBV5-6 and TRBJ1-2; a possible D gene is TRBD1 (6 bases). Trimming took 1 base from V and 4 from J, leaving 20 bases between them. The CDR3 consists of 17 residues. Germline CDR1 reads SGHDT; CDR2 reads YYEEEE. The CDR3 region is CASSLTGPTFNRYGYTF. The CDR3, as DNA: TGTGCCAGCAGCTTGACAGGGCCCACTTTTAACCGCTATGGCTACACCTTC.

V gene TRBV7-6 combines with J gene TRBJ2-7; possibly TRBD2 for D (5 bases). Germline CDR1 is SGHVS and CDR2 is FNYEAQ. Trimming removed 0 bases at V and 4 bases at J, with 10 bases between. The CDR3 spans 14 residues. CDR3: CASSLAGLAYEQYF. CDR3 DNA sequence: TGTGCCAGCAGCTTAGCCGGCCTAGCTTACGAGCAGTACTTC.

The genes are TRBV30 and TRBJ2-7; 9 bases are shared with TRBD1. Germline V gene data show CDR1 as GTSNPN and CDR2 as SVGIG (reference sequence). V dropped 3 bases and J dropped 3; count of bases not matched to a gene: 3. The CDR3 runs 13 residues. CDR3 nucleotide sequence: TGTGCCTGGAGGGGACAGGGTATCTACGAGCAGTACTTC. Protein: CAWRGQGIYEQYF.

The chain joins TRBV11-3 to TRBJ2-4; perhaps TRBD2 as D (6 bases). Germline-derived CDR1 and CDR2 are SGHNT and YENEEA. V lost 5 bases and J 1 base, leaving 21 bases between the germline ends. This CDR3 region has 18 residues. The CDR3 DNA follows: TGTGCCAGCAGCCCAAAGGGTAGGGGAGGTGAGGCCAAAAACATTCAGTACTTC. This gives the protein CASSPKGRGGEAKNIQYF.

The gene calls are TRBV5-4 and TRBJ1-1; D gene uncertain. The germline gives CDR1 SGHNT, CDR2 YYREEE (reference sequence). This CDR3 region has 15 residues. V was shortened by 0 bases and J by 0 bases, with 9 bases between the two germline ends. The CDR3 spells CASSLGVGMNTEAFF. The CDR3 DNA follows: TGTGCCAGCAGCTTGGGGGTCGGGATGAACACTGAAGCTTTCTTT.

The CDR3 loop is CASSIGTGARPQHF. DNA for the CDR3: TGTGCCAGTAGTATAGGAACAGGGGCCCGGCCCCAGCATTTT. V gene TRBV19 combines with J gene TRBJ1-5, with 7 bases identical to TRBD1. Looked up from germline, CDR1 is LNHDA and CDR2 is SQIVND (reference sequence). The length of the CDR3 is 14 residues. V was pared by 1 base and J by 9 bases, with 6 bases of the junction left unmatched. The variable domain in full, with the rest retrieved from reference TRBV19 and TRBJ1-5, is DGGITQSPKYLFRKEGQNVTLSCEQNLNHDAMYWYRQDPGQGLRLIYYSQIVNDFQKGDIAEGYSVSREKKESFPLTVTSAQKNPTAFYLCASSIGTGARPQHFGDGTRLSIL.

The V and J genes are TRBV27 and TRBJ1-3; tentatively, D is TRBD1 (6 bases). V was clipped by 5 bases and J by 2 bases, with 13 bases between them. CDR1 is MNHEY and CDR2 is SMNVEV in the germline V gene (reference sequence). There are 15 residues in the CDR3. The CDR3 is CASSRRGLTGNTIYF. The CDR3 DNA follows: TGTGCCAGCAGTCGCAGGGGTCTTACTGGAAACACCATATATTTT.

The chain has TRBV7-9 and TRBJ1-1; 7 bases fit TRBD1. V lost 4 bases, J lost 1 base, and 9 bases stayed unmatched. Germline lookup yields CDR1 SEHNR and CDR2 FQNEAQ (reference sequence). The CDR3 runs 16 residues. CDR3 region: CASSSLRGTENTEAFF. The CDR3 DNA reads as TGTGCCAGCAGCTCGCTCAGAGGGACAGAGAACACTGAAGCTTTCTTT. The entire variable domain, with the rest obtained from reference TRBV7-9 and TRBJ1-1, is as follows: DTGVSQNPRHKITKRGQNVTFRCDPISEHNRLYWYRQTLGQGPEFLTYFQNEAQLEKSRLLSDRFSAERPKGSFSTLEIQRTEQGDSAMYLCASSSLRGTENTEAFFGQGTRLTVV.

CDR3 residues: CATRTGLNQPQHF. The CDR3 DNA sequence: TGTGCCACCCGGACAGGGCTCAATCAGCCCCAGCATTTT. The chain combines TRBV6-5 with TRBJ1-5; 8 nucleotides agree with TRBD1. The CDR3 extends over 13 amino acids. Germline V gives CDR1 MNHEY, CDR2 SVGAGI. Trimming took 10 bases from V and 3 from J; bases not matched to a gene: 5.

V is TRBV7-2 and J is TRBJ2-3; 7 bases align to TRBD1. Germline V gene sequence: CDR1 SGHTA, CDR2 FQGNSA. CDR3 length: 16 residues. V was pared by 11 bases and J by 9 bases, with 23 bases of the junction left unmatched. The CDR3 loop reads CARQDRDLLGLVTQYF. In DNA form, the CDR3 reads TGTGCCCGTCAAGACAGGGATTTACTCGGCTTGGTGACGCAGTATTTT.

This sequence joins TRBV6-5 and TRBJ2-2, with TRBD1 identical over 10 bases. The CDR3 has 15 amino acids. V gave up 2 bases and J gave up 5 bases; unmatched junction bases: 2. Germline lookup yields CDR1 MNHEY and CDR2 SVGAGI. The CDR3, as DNA: TGTGCCAGCAGTTACGACAGGGGGCTGACCGGGGAGCTGTTTTTT. It codes for CASSYDRGLTGELFF.

This chain uses TRBV19 with TRBJ1-5, with 7 bases lining up with TRBD1. The junction had 6 bases not matched to a gene; V was cut back by 0 bases and J by 7 bases. The CDR3 runs to 15 residues. Per the germline V gene, CDR1 is LNHDA and CDR2 is SQIVND (reference sequence). The chain's CDR3 is CASSIEAPGGQPQHF. Here the CDR3 DNA reads TGTGCCAGTAGTATAGAGGCCCCAGGGGGACAGCCCCAGCATTTT.

This sequence joins TRBV5-1 and TRBJ1-1; 9 nucleotides align to TRBD1. The CDR3 runs 14 residues. Germline CDR1 SGHRS, CDR2 YFSETQ. Trimming cost V 4 bases and J 5 bases; bases outside gene matches: 6. The CDR3: CASSPTGGGTEAFF. The CDR3 DNA sequence: TGCGCCAGCAGCCCAACAGGGGGCGGGACTGAAGCTTTCTTT.

The V and J genes are TRBV4-1 and TRBJ1-2, with 8 bases fitting TRBD1. This CDR3 is built from 17 residues. V trimming: 0 bases; J trimming: 0 bases; junction bases outside the gene matches: 6. From germline, CDR1 is MGHRA and CDR2 YSYEKL. In nucleotides, the CDR3 is TGCGCCAGCAGCCAAGAAGAATTGGACAGGGCTAACTATGGCTACACCTTC. Protein: CASSQEELDRANYGYTF.

A word on this clone: The limits of the CDR3 on the DNA are not certain, so only TCRdb's listed CDR3 is given. The J gene is TRBJ2-7, the V gene TRBV6-5; the table calls TRBD2, which could not be checked here. CDR1 MNHEY and CDR2 SVGAGI come from the germline V gene. Including both end residues, the CDR3 is 15 amino acids long. CDR3 loop: CASSSSAGSSYEQYF.

V usage is TRBV7-9 and J usage is TRBJ2-7; a possible D gene is TRBD1 (5 bases). The CDR3 consists of 14 residues. Trimming stripped 5 bases from V and 3 bases from J, with 14 bases between. CDR1 is SEHNR and CDR2 is FQNEAQ in the germline V gene (reference sequence). This chain's CDR3 is CASSTRQPYYEQYF. For the CDR3, the DNA is TGTGCCAGCAGCACTCGACAGCCCTACTACGAGCAGTACTTC.